The source of this TCR beta chain is a study of blood T cell repertoires in COVID-19. Overall study: Sites across the United States, Italy and Spain contributed samples from acute and convalescent COVID-19. The analysed material was cDNA or gDNA that came from T cells, B-cell-depleted T cells, or PBMCs.

Per the study methods: Cell counts per sample came from amplifying reference gene primers. Clones were sequenced by immunoSEQ multiplex PCR, and TCRdb holds only the in-frame ones, with some missing. V, J and clone size are those of that table, while D and trimming were read from the DNA. Counted here are around 150,000 clones, approximately 93% occurring once; the ten biggest clones make up roughly 2%. This TCR came from an older woman with COVID-19, enrolled during active disease. The sequenced sample consisted of peripheral blood.

The CDR3 loop reads CASSPLGGRGIETQYF. CDR3 DNA sequence: TGTGCCAGCAGCCCCCTAGGGGGCCGTGGGATTGAGACCCAGTACTTC. V and J are TRBV7-3 and TRBJ2-5, with 7 bases aligning to TRBD1. The V segment lost 5 bases and the J segment 5 bases; nucleotides outside the gene matches: 14. CDR1 SGHTA and CDR2 FQGTGA come from the germline V gene. The length of the CDR3 is 16 residues. Complete variable domain (other parts from reference TRBV7-3 and TRBJ2-5): GAGVSQTPSNKVTEKGKYVELRCDPISGHTALYWYRQSLGQGPEFLIYFQGTGAADDSGLPNDRFFAVRPEGSVSTLKIQRTERGDSAVYLCASSPLGGRGIETQYFGPGTRLLVL.